The clone carrying this T cell receptor (beta chain) was recorded a few times. From the 5' RACE reads, TCRdb called clonotypes with MiXCR, one entry per CDR3 protein. The sample records some 350,000 distinct CDR3 sequences, over 10% being singletons. Trimming at V came to 7 bases and at J to 0 bases, leaving 10 bases not matched to a gene. There are 17 residues in the CDR3. CDR1 is SGDLS, CDR2 YYNGEE, per germline. This sample was taken from a study of T-cell memory formation after mild COVID-19. The J gene is TRBJ2-7, the V gene TRBV9; 13 bases are a match to TRBD2. The TCR was taken from a man aged 18 to 29 who had mild COVID-19 (a few samples of this study predate the infection). Cell type and time point are not known. The sequenced sample was PBMCs or a T cell subset sorted from them (not recorded which). DNA of the CDR3: TGTGCCAGCGGGCCGGGACTAGCGGGGTTTAGCTCCTACGAGCAGTACTTC. Translation: CASGPGLAGFSSYEQYF.